This TCR beta chain was captured by sequencing in a study of blood T cell repertoires in COVID-19. V shed 5 bases and J 1 base; nucleotides not matched to a gene: 5. CDR3 length equals 15 residues. CDR1 SGHDN and CDR2 FVKESK come from the germline V gene. Assay used: immunoSEQ multiplex PCR; TCRdb lists only in-frame clones, some missing. The sample shows 45,000 to 65,000 clones, approximately 92% of them seen only once. The TCR was taken from a man in his sixties with active COVID-19. This sequence joins TRBV14 and TRBJ1-2; 9 bases fit TRBD1. Sequencing input: peripheral blood. The CDR3 reads CASSTRTGVNYGYTF. The CDR3 DNA reads TGTGCCAGCAGCACCAGGACAGGGGTTAACTATGGCTACACCTTC. Looking up the rest from reference TRBV14 and TRBJ1-2 gives the full variable domain: EAGVTQFPSHSVIEKGQTVTLRCDPISGHDNLYWYRRVMGKEIKFLLHFVKESKQDESGMPNNRFLAERTGGTYSTLKVQPAELEDSGVYFCASSTRTGVNYGYTFGSGTRLTVV.